The 29 T cell receptor beta chains reported below all come from one sample, sequenced in a study of blood T cells in healthy people across ages. Using a J-beta primer mix together with a sample-barcoded 5' primer, a second PCR was run for roughly 6 to 12 cycles. One entry per CDR3 protein results from TCRdb running MiXCR on the 5' RACE reads. Here the sample spans about 650,000 distinct CDR3 sequences, around 32% being singletons. The sequenced material came from blood. All receptors come from a woman aged 80 or older in good health.

Note on this clonotype: This may be a read error: a much more frequent sequence differs by one nucleotide. This chain uses TRBV27 with TRBJ1-5, with D possibly TRBD1 on 6 matching bases. Germline V gene data show CDR1 as MNHEY and CDR2 as SMNVEV (reference sequence). This CDR3 comprises 15 residues. DNA of the CDR3: TGTGCCGGCAGTTGGGGGGGCCCTGGCAATCAGCCCCAGCATTTT. Amino acids: CAGSWGGPGNQPQHF.

The CDR3 nucleotides are TGTGCCAGCAGCCAAGTTAGGAGTCTCTTGAACACTGAAGCTTTCTTT. Its translation: CASSQVRSLLNTEAFF. The V call is TRBV4-2, the J call TRBJ1-1; D not certain. This CDR3 contains 16 residues. Germline V lookup: CDR1 LGHNA, CDR2 YNFKEQ. V lost 1 base, J lost 0 bases, and 12 bases lay in between.

This clonotype was seen many times. The chain links TRBV9 to TRBJ2-3; D is ambiguous. The CDR3 has 15 residues. The V end was cut by 0 bases, the J end by 1 base, with 9 bases between. Germline CDR1 reads SGDLS; CDR2 reads YYNGEE. The CDR3 protein is CASSVEQSRTDTQYF. CDR3 DNA sequence: TGTGCCAGCAGCGTAGAACAGTCTCGCACAGATACGCAGTATTTT.

This clonotype came up many times. The chain uses TRBV5-1 and TRBJ2-1, with 14 bases aligning to TRBD2. From germline, CDR1 is SGHRS and CDR2 YFSETQ. The ends lost 7 bases at V and 6 bases at J; junction bases unmatched: 12. The CDR3 has 17 residues. Here the CDR3 DNA reads TGCGCCAGCTTCCAACCCGGGACTAGCGGGAGTTCCAATGAGCAGTTCTTC. It is translated as CASFQPGTSGSSNEQFF.

This clonotype has a count of ten or more. The chain links TRBV7-3 to TRBJ2-3; D perhaps matches TRBD1 (6 bases). Trimming stripped 5 bases from V and 2 bases from J, with 14 bases between. This CDR3 comprises 15 residues. The germline CDR1 and CDR2 sequences are SGHTA and FQGTGA. CDR3 sequence reads: CASSPDRISTDTQYF. The CDR3 DNA sequence: TGTGCCAGCAGCCCTGACAGGATATCCACAGATACGCAGTATTTT. Based on the CDR3 plus reference TRBV7-3 and TRBJ2-3, the full variable domain is GAGVSQTPSNKVTEKGKYVELRCDPISGHTALYWYRQSLGQGPEFLIYFQGTGAADDSGLPNDRFFAVRPEGSVSTLKIQRTERGDSAVYLCASSPDRISTDTQYFGPGTRLTVL.

This clonotype was found many times. The CDR3 spells CASRTDSTYGYTF. In DNA, the CDR3 is TGTGCCAGCAGGACAGACTCAACCTATGGCTACACCTTC. The rearrangement links TRBV2 to TRBJ1-2; tentatively, D is TRBD1 (5 bases). The V end was cut by 6 bases, the J end by 4 bases, with 12 bases between. CDR3 length: 13 residues. Germline V gives CDR1 SNHLY, CDR2 FYNNEI.

This clonotype was seen a few times. This sequence joins TRBV30 and TRBJ1-2, with 9 bases fitting TRBD1. This CDR3 is 13 amino acids long. The V gene's germline CDR1 is GTSNPN and CDR2 SVGIG (reference sequence). Unmatched junction bases numbered 2, after V lost 2 bases and J lost 4 bases. The CDR3 protein is CAWSTTGGYGYTF. The CDR3 coding sequence is TGTGCCTGGAGTACGACAGGGGGCTATGGCTACACCTTC.

At least ten counts were recorded for this clonotype. The chain links TRBV15 to TRBJ2-3; perhaps TRBD2 as D (5 bases). V lost 1 base to trimming and J lost 1 base, with 12 bases between them. Germline-derived CDR1 and CDR2 are LNHNV and YYDKDF (reference sequence). The CDR3 totals 16 residues. The CDR3 nucleotides are TGTGCCACCAGCAGAGCGGAGGTTGGGGGCACAGATACGCAGTATTTT. It is translated as CATSRAEVGGTDTQYF.

Regarding this clonotype: The junction departs from the called germline gene at one end, perhaps through a read error. The chain joins TRBV5-1 to TRBJ2-1; perhaps TRBD1 as D (7 bases). CDR3 length: 18 amino acids. In germline, CDR1 is SGHRS, CDR2 YFSETQ. The CDR3 sequence: CAGSLGGSGGHRVDEQFF. The CDR3 DNA follows: TGCGCCGGCAGCTTGGGTGGCTCAGGGGGGCACCGTGTCGACGAGCAGTTCTTC. The full variable domain, completed using reference TRBV5-1 and TRBJ2-1, is KAGVTQTPRYLIKTRGQQVTLSCSPISGHRSVSWYQQTPGQGLQFLFEYFSETQRNKGNFPGRFSGRQFSNSRSEMNVSTLELGDSALYLCAGSLGGSGGHRVDEQFFGPGTRLTVL.

The chain uses TRBV20-1 and TRBJ2-1, with TRBD2 matching over 12 bases. Germline V lookup: CDR1 DFQATT, CDR2 SNEGSKA (reference sequence). The junction had 7 bases not matched to a gene; V was cut back by 6 bases and J by 4 bases. This CDR3 region has 15 residues. The CDR3 sequence is CSAPRLAGAYNEQFF. DNA for the CDR3: TGCAGTGCACCCAGACTAGCGGGAGCGTACAATGAGCAGTTCTTC.

This clonotype was seen ten or more times. The chain carries TRBV15 and TRBJ2-1; TRBD1 matches at 8 bases. Germline V CDR1 and CDR2: LNHNV, YYDKDF (reference sequence). The CDR3 extends over 14 amino acids. The trim removed 5 bases at V and 7 bases at J, leaving 7 bases unmatched. The CDR3 coding sequence is TGTGCCACCAGCCTGGACAGGGCACGGAATGAGCAGTTCTTC. This encodes CATSLDRARNEQFF.

This clonotype was detected many times. CDR3 sequence: CASSQDSVSSNQPQHF. The CDR3 coding sequence is TGCGCCAGCAGCCAAGATTCGGTCAGTAGCAATCAGCCCCAGCATTTT. The chain uses TRBV4-1 and TRBJ1-5; no clear D gene. This CDR3 is 16 amino acids long. V lost 0 bases and J lost 0, with 9 bases in between. In germline, CDR1 is MGHRA, CDR2 YSYEKL.

The table lists this clonotype with a few counts. The V and J genes are TRBV20-1 and TRBJ2-2, with 9 bases identical to TRBD2. V lost 6 bases to trimming and J lost 3 bases; unmatched junction nucleotides: 11. The CDR3 is 16 residues long. Germline assignment: CDR1 DFQATT and CDR2 SNEGSKA (reference sequence). The CDR3 DNA sequence: TGCAGTGCCCAGAGGTTGCGGGGGGGGTACACCGGGGAGCTGTTTTTT. The encoded protein is CSAQRLRGGYTGELFF.

This clonotype is a singleton in its sample. The V call is TRBV20-1, the J call TRBJ1-2; 8 bases fit TRBD1. The CDR3 loop spans 13 amino acids. The V gene end was trimmed by 5 bases and the J gene end by 4 bases; junction bases not matched to a gene: 6. Germline V gene lookup returns CDR1 DFQATT and CDR2 SNEGSKA (reference sequence). The CDR3 DNA reads as TGCAGTGCTCAGGACAGGGCGGCCTATGGCTACACCTTC. Translating gives CSAQDRAAYGYTF.

This clonotype has at least ten counts. The J gene is TRBJ2-5, the V gene TRBV5-1; D may correspond to TRBD1 or TRBD2 (6 bases each). Trimming removed 2 bases at V and 5 bases at J, with 16 bases between. CDR1 is SGHRS, CDR2 YFSETQ, per germline. The CDR3 spans 15 residues. In nucleotides, the CDR3 is TGCGCCAGCAGCTTTCAGGGGAGGAGCAGCGAGACCCAGTACTTC. It translates to CASSFQGRSSETQYF.

V usage is TRBV10-3 and J usage is TRBJ2-1; 15 bases agree with TRBD2. With V trimmed by 5 bases and J by 7 bases, 9 bases remained unmatched. Germline assignment: CDR1 ENHRY and CDR2 SYGVKD. There are 17 residues in the CDR3. Written as DNA, the CDR3 is TGTGCCATCAGTCAGTTCGCCGGGACTAGCGGGAGGAATGAGCAGTTCTTC. Amino acid sequence: CAISQFAGTSGRNEQFF.

The chain links TRBV7-2 to TRBJ2-7; TRBD2 matches at 13 bases. CDR3 length: 17 amino acids. The V and J ends lost 5 bases and 0 bases, in that order; junction bases with no gene match: 7. CDR1 is SGHTA, CDR2 FQGNSA, per germline. The CDR3 DNA is TGTGCCAGCAGCCCTCCGGGACTAGCGGGGCTCTCCTACGAGCAGTACTTC. Translated, it gives CASSPPGLAGLSYEQYF.

Concerning this clonotype: This clone may be a read error of a much larger clone one base away. The V gene is TRBV6-1, the J gene TRBJ1-2; 8 nucleotides match TRBD1. The CDR3 covers 18 residues. Germline V gene sequence: CDR1 MNHNS, CDR2 SASEGT. The CDR3, as DNA: TGTGCCAGCAGAAAGTGGTATAAGACAGGGGTAGAATTAGATGGCCACACCTTC. Protein sequence: CASRKWYKTGVELDGHTF.

This clonotype was found many times. CDR3 DNA sequence: TGTGCCAGCAGTCCCCCCAAGGGGGTCGGGACAGGTGGAGAGCAGTACTTC. Translation: CASSPPKGVGTGGEQYF. V and J are TRBV6-6 and TRBJ2-7; 8 bases fit TRBD1. The CDR3 runs to 17 residues. J lost 7 bases, V lost 5 bases, and 19 bases had no gene match. Germline V CDR1 and CDR2: MNHNY, SVGAGI (reference sequence).

This clonotype was found many times. This rearrangement joins TRBV7-8 to TRBJ1-2; tentative D call: TRBD1 (5 bases). Germline V CDR1 and CDR2: SGHVS, FQNEAQ. Trimming took 2 bases from V and 7 from J, leaving 14 bases between them. The CDR3 has 14 residues. In DNA, the CDR3 is TGTGCCAGCAGCTTACAGACAGTCCCTGGTGGCTACACCTTC. Residues: CASSLQTVPGGYTF. The complete variable domain, with remaining parts taken from reference TRBV7-8 and TRBJ1-2, reads GAGVSQSPRYKVAKRGQDVALRCDPISGHVSLFWYQQALGQGPEFLTYFQNEAQLDKSGLPSDRFFAERPEGSVSTLKIQRTQQEDSAVYLCASSLQTVPGGYTFGSGTRLTVV.

The chain is built from TRBV7-2 and TRBJ2-1; 9 nucleotides line up with TRBD2. The germline V gene encodes CDR1 SGHTA and CDR2 FQGNSA. The CDR3 is 13 residues long. V trimming: 11 bases; J trimming: 1 base; junction bases outside the gene matches: 3. In DNA form, the CDR3 reads TGTGCCGGGGCGGGAGGGTCCTACAATGAGCAGTTCTTC. Its protein product is CAGAGGSYNEQFF. Combining the CDR3 with reference TRBV7-2 and TRBJ2-1 gives the whole variable domain GAGVSQSPSNKVTEKGKDVELRCDPISGHTALYWYRQSLGQGLEFLIYFQGNSAPDKSGLPSDRFSAERTGGSVSTLTIQRTQQEDSAVYLCAGAGGSYNEQFFGPGTRLTVL.

This clonotype was counted only a few times. CDR3 loop: CASSERNNEQFF. The CDR3 region has the DNA TGTGCCAGCAGTGAGCGTAACAATGAGCAGTTCTTC. The genes are TRBV25-1 and TRBJ2-1; D gene unclear. From germline, CDR1 is MGHDK and CDR2 SYGVNS. CDR3 length equals 12 residues. Deletions cut 3 bases from V and 5 bases from J, with 5 bases between.

V gene TRBV20-1 combines with J gene TRBJ2-1; 9 nucleotides match TRBD1. The CDR3 has 14 residues. Germline V gene sequence: CDR1 DFQATT, CDR2 SNEGSKA (reference sequence). Trimming at V came to 7 bases and at J to 5 bases, leaving 9 bases not matched to a gene. The CDR3 DNA reads as TGCAGTGGGCAAGGACAGGGGACCCACAATGAGCAGTTCTTC. Its protein is CSGQGQGTHNEQFF.

This clonotype turned up a few times. The CDR3 DNA reads as TGTGCCACCAGCCGAGACAGGGCACGGGAGCAGTTCTTC. Protein sequence: CATSRDRAREQFF. The chain employs TRBV24-1 and TRBJ2-1; 7 positions match TRBD1. The CDR3 contains 13 residues. With V trimmed by 7 bases and J by 10 bases, 9 bases remained unmatched. Germline values: CDR1 KGHDR, CDR2 SFDVKD.

This rearrangement joins TRBV15 to TRBJ2-7; D tentatively fits TRBD1 or TRBD2 (5 bases each). Germline V gives CDR1 LNHNV, CDR2 YYDKDF (reference sequence). V was clipped by 0 bases and J by 0 bases, with 15 bases between them. The CDR3 sequence is 17 residues long. CDR3 sequence: CATSRESMGDLSYEQYF. CDR3 DNA: TGTGCCACCAGCAGAGAGTCAATGGGGGACCTCTCCTACGAGCAGTACTTC.

This clonotype was seen many times. J is TRBJ2-7 and V is TRBV20-1; TRBD1 matches at 8 bases. Unmatched junction bases numbered 1, after V lost 6 bases and J lost 0 bases. The CDR3 is made up of 12 amino acids. CDR1 and CDR2 from the germline V gene are DFQATT and SNEGSKA (reference sequence). The CDR3 region has the DNA TGCAGTGCGGGACAGGACTCCTACGAGCAGTACTTC. It yields the protein CSAGQDSYEQYF.

This chain links TRBV5-1 with TRBJ2-2; the D is unclear. The CDR3 extends over 15 amino acids. The V end was cut by 1 base, the J end by 1 base, with 8 bases between. Germline V gene lookup returns CDR1 SGHRS and CDR2 YFSETQ. The CDR3 region has the DNA TGCGCCAGCAGCTTGATGTGGGGGAACACCGGGGAGCTGTTTTTT. Protein product: CASSLMWGNTGELFF.

This clonotype was found many times. One end of the junction fails to match germline, which may point to a read error. V usage is TRBV4-2 and J usage is TRBJ1-2; tentatively, D is TRBD1 (6 bases). From germline, CDR1 is LGHNA and CDR2 YNFKEQ. The CDR3 spans 18 residues. The CDR3 reads CASSQDLTGKGHGYGYTF. The CDR3 nucleotides are TGTGCCAGCAGTCAAGATTTAACAGGGAAGGGCCATGGCTATGGCTACACCTTC.

The gene calls are TRBV6-1 and TRBJ1-4; no clear D gene. Germline V lookup: CDR1 MNHNS, CDR2 SASEGT. The CDR3 is made up of 13 amino acids. V was clipped by 7 bases and J by 3 bases, with 9 bases between them. The CDR3 is CASNSQPNEKLFF. The CDR3 nucleotides read TGTGCCAGCAACAGCCAGCCTAATGAAAAACTGTTTTTT.